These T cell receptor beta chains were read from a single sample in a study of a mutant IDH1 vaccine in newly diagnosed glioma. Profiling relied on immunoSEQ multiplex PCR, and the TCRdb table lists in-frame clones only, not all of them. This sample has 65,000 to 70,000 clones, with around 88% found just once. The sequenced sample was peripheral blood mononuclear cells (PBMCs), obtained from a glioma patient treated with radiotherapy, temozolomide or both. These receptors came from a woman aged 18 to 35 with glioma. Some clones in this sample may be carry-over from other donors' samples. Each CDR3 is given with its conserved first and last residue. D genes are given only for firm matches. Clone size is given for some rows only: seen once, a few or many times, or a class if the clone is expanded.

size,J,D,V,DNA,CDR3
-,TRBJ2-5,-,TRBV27,TGTGCCAGCGCCCCCCCCGATTCCGAGGGAGAGACCCAGTACTTC,CASAPPDSEGETQYF
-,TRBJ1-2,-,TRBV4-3,TGCGCCAGCAGCCAAGTTGCTCACTATGGCTACACCTTC,CASSQVAHYGYTF
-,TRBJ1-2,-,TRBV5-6,TGTGCCAGCAGCTCTTGGGGGGGGACCTATGGCTACACCTTC,CASSSWGGTYGYTF
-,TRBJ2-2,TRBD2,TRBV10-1,TGCGCCAGCACCCCAAAGGAGACTAGCGGGTCGGCCCCTAACACCGGGGAGCTGTTTTTT,CASTPKETSGSAPNTGELFF
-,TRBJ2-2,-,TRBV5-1,TGCGCCAGCAGCTTGGTAGCGGCGAACACCGGGGAGCTGTTTTTT,CASSLVAANTGELFF
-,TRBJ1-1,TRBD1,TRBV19,TGTGCCAGTAGTATGGGACAGGGATTGGTCACTGAAGCTTTCTTT,CASSMGQGLVTEAFF
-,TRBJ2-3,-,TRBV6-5,TGTGCCAGCAGCAACGCCGTAGATACGCAGTATTTT,CASSNAVDTQYF
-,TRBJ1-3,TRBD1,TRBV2,TGTGCCAGCAGGGGGACAGGGGGCCTCTCTGGAAACACCATATATTTT,CASRGTGGLSGNTIYF
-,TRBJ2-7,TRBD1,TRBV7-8,TGTGCCAGCAGCAGGGGACAGGACTACGAGCAGTACTTC,CASSRGQDYEQYF
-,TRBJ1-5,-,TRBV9,TGTGCCAGCAGCGTAGATGGTCGTAGCAATCAGCCCCAGCATTTT,CASSVDGRSNQPQHF
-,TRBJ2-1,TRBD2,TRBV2,TGTGCCAGCAGCACCCTGGGACTAGCGGCCTACAATGAGCAGTTCTTC,CASSTLGLAAYNEQFF
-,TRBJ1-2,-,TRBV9,TGTGCCAGCAGCCCCTCTAACTATGGCTACACCTTC,CASSPSNYGYTF
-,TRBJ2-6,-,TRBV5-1,TGCGCCAGCAGCTTGCGGCAGAACTCTGGGGCCAACGTCCTGACTTTC,CASSLRQNSGANVLTF
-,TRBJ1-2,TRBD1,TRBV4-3,TGCGCCAGCAGCCTGACGGGTAGGGGGCCACGAGGCTACACCTTC,CASSLTGRGPRGYTF
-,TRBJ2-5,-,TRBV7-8,TGTGCCAGCAGCTTAGCGGCAGGGTGGGAGACCCAGTACTTC,CASSLAAGWETQYF
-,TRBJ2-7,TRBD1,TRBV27,TGTGCCAGCTCCTCCTCAAGGGACAGAAGAACCTACGAGCAGTACTTC,CASSSSRDRRTYEQYF
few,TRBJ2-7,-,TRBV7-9,TGTGCCAGCAGCTCTAATCCGGGACACTACGAGCAGTACTTC,CASSSNPGHYEQYF
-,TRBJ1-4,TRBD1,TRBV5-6,TGTGCCAGCAACTGGAGGGGGCGCCGTGAAAAACTGTTTTTT,CASNWRGRREKLFF
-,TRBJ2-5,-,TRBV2,TGTGCCAGCAGTGAAGACAGCGACGAGACCCAGTACTTC,CASSEDSDETQYF
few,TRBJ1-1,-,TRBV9,TGTGCCAGCAGCGTAGCTTGGGGGGACACTGAAGCTTTCTTT,CASSVAWGDTEAFF
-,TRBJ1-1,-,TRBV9,TGTGCCAGCAGCGTCATCGGGAACACTGAAGCTTTCTTT,CASSVIGNTEAFF
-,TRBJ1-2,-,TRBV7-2,TGTGCCAGCAGCTCTTACAGGGTCAACTATGGCTACACCTTC,CASSSYRVNYGYTF
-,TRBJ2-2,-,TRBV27,TGTGCCAGCAGTTTAGCGGGGGCAGGCACCGGGGAGCTGTTTTTT,CASSLAGAGTGELFF
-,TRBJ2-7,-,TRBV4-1,TGCGCCAGCAGCCACATGGGAGTACCCCCGCGTCCCTACGAGCAGTACTTC,CASSHMGVPPRPYEQYF
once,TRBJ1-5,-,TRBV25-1,TGTGCCAGCAGCCGACAGGGCAATCAGCCCCAGCATTTT,CASSRQGNQPQHF
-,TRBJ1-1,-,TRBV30,TGTGCCTGGAGTAAAGGGGAGAACACTGAAGCTTTCTTT,CAWSKGENTEAFF
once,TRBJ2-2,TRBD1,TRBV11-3,TGTGCCAGCAGCTCGGGACAGGGGATTCGGGGCACCGGGGAGCTGTTTTTT,CASSSGQGIRGTGELFF
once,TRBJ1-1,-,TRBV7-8,TGTGCCAGCAGCTCCACTGCCGGGAGTAGGACTGAAGCTTTCTTT,CASSSTAGSRTEAFF
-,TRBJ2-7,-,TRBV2,TGTGCCCTAAGGGGCGGAACCTACGAGCAGTACTTC,CALRGGTYEQYF
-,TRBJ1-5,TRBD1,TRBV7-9,TGTGCCAGCAGTCTCCGACAGGGCCAGCCCCAGCATTTT,CASSLRQGQPQHF
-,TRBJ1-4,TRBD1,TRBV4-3,TGCGCCAGCAGCCAAGAGAGACAGGGAGCTAATGAAAAACTGTTTTTT,CASSQERQGANEKLFF
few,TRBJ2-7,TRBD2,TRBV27,TGTGCCAGCAGTTCCCGGACTAGGGATGACGAGCAGTACTTC,CASSSRTRDDEQYF
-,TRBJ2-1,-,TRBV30,TGTGCCTGGAGTGTAAGGGCAGGCGGTTCCTACAATGAGCAGTTCTTC,CAWSVRAGGSYNEQFF
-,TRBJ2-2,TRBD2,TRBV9,TGTGCCAGCAGCGGGGGACTAGAGTCCGGGGAGCTGTTTTTT,CASSGGLESGELFF
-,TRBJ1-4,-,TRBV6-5,TGTGCCAGCAGCCAGGACAGAATTAATGAAAAACTGTTTTTT,CASSQDRINEKLFF
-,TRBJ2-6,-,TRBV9,TGTGCCAGCAGCTCGCGGCTCTCTGGGGCCAACGTCCTGACTTTC,CASSSRLSGANVLTF
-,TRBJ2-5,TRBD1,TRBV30,TGTGCCTGGAGTATAGGGGGCAAGACCCAGTACTTC,CAWSIGGKTQYF
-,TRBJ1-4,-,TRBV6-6,TGTGCCAGCAGTTACGGAAGAGGGCAGGGAGGCGAAAAACTGTTTTTT,CASSYGRGQGGEKLFF
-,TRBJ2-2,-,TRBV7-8,TGTGCCAGCAGCTTAACTACCTTCACCGGGGAGCTGTTTTTT,CASSLTTFTGELFF
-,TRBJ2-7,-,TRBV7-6,TGTGCCAGCAGCTTAGAAAAACCGAGCTCCTACGAGCAGTACTTC,CASSLEKPSSYEQYF
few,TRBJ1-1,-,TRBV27,TGTGCCAGCAGTTCGGGGAAGACTGAAGCTTTCTTT,CASSSGKTEAFF
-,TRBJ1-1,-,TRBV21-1,TGTGCCAGCAGCAAATGGTGCCCTAGTAGGAACACTGAAGCTTTCTTT,CASSKWCPSRNTEAFF
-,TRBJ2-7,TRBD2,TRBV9,TGTGCCAGCAGCGTAGTGGGGGTTGGGACTAGCGCAGCCCCTACCGCCTACGAGCAGTACTTC,CASSVVGVGTSAAPTAYEQYF
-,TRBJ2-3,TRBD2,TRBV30,TGTGCCTGGAGTAGGAGCGGGAGGGCGGCAGATACGCAGTATTTT,CAWSRSGRAADTQYF
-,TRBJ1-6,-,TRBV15,TGTGCCACCAGCAGAGATCTGGACATGTATTCACCCCTCCACTTT,CATSRDLDMYSPLHF